This entry lists 23 T cell receptor beta chains sequenced from one sample in a study of blood T cell repertoires in COVID-19. Profiled with immunoSEQ multiplex PCR; TCRdb holds only in-frame clones, not every one. The sample records 220,000 or so clones, approximately 83% being singletons. Sequences were obtained from peripheral blood. Source of these receptors: a woman in her twenties or thirties who had recovered from COVID-19.

The chain employs TRBV5-6 and TRBJ2-7, with 12 bases matching TRBD2. Trimming removed 3 bases from V and 3 bases from J; junction bases left unmatched: 4. The CDR3 is made up of 15 amino acids. Per germline, CDR1 SGHDT and CDR2 YYEEEE. The CDR3 sequence: CASSSATSGGYEQYF. The CDR3 coding sequence is TGTGCCAGCAGCTCTGCGACTAGCGGGGGCTACGAGCAGTACTTC.

The rearrangement joins TRBV5-6 to TRBJ1-6, with TRBD1 as a possible D gene (6 bases). The germline V gene encodes CDR1 SGHDT and CDR2 YYEEEE. V was trimmed by 0 bases and J by 10 bases, leaving 8 bases between them. This CDR3 spans 13 amino acids. The CDR3: CASSLDRESPLHF. CDR3 coding DNA: TGTGCCAGCAGCTTGGACAGGGAGTCACCCCTCCACTTT.

This chain links TRBV4-2 with TRBJ2-1; 9 bases fit TRBD2. V dropped 0 bases and J dropped 5; count of bases not matched to a gene: 5. This CDR3 region has 16 residues. The germline V gene has CDR1 LGHNA and CDR2 YNFKEQ. The DNA for the CDR3 is TGTGCCAGCAGCCAAGAAGGAGCGGGAGGAAACAATGAGCAGTTCTTC. Its protein is CASSQEGAGGNNEQFF.

This clone was picked up a small number of times. The chain recombines TRBV13 with TRBJ2-7; no definite D call. This CDR3 comprises 14 residues. Germline V gives CDR1 PRHDT, CDR2 FYEKMQ (reference sequence). V was pared by 3 bases and J by 3 bases, with 12 bases between. The CDR3 loop is CASSFTPTSYEQYF. CDR3 bases: TGTGCCAGCAGCTTCACCCCCACAAGCTACGAGCAGTACTTC.

The chain combines TRBV19 with TRBJ1-5, with D maybe TRBD1 (6 bases). The CDR3 has 14 residues. Germline lookup yields CDR1 LNHDA and CDR2 SQIVND (reference sequence). V gave up 5 bases and J gave up 5 bases, with 13 bases separating them. The CDR3 loop is CASSAQGNHQPQHF. The CDR3 bases are TGTGCCAGTAGTGCCCAGGGGAATCATCAGCCCCAGCATTTT.

V gene TRBV3-1 (or the pseudogene TRBV3-2) combines with J gene TRBJ1-1; 7 bases map to TRBD1. V gave up 4 bases and J gave up 1 base; unmatched junction bases: 15. CDR3 length: 18 residues. Per germline, CDR1 LGHDT and CDR2 YNNKEL (reference sequence). This CDR3 reads CASSPALGQGVANTEAFF. In DNA, the CDR3 is TGTGCCAGCAGCCCGGCCTTAGGGCAGGGGGTGGCGAACACTGAAGCTTTCTTT.

This clone was counted only a few times. CDR3 protein: CASSVGVEGPQHF. The CDR3 DNA sequence: TGTGCCAGCAGTGTAGGGGTGGAGGGGCCCCAGCATTTT. This chain uses TRBV2 with TRBJ1-5; the D gene is possibly TRBD1 (5 bases). Germline assignment: CDR1 SNHLY and CDR2 FYNNEI. CDR3 length: 13 amino acids. V was cut by 4 bases and J by 9 bases, with 13 bases left in between.

The chain combines TRBV7-3 with TRBJ2-5; the D gene is possibly TRBD2 (6 bases). CDR1 and CDR2 (germline): SGHTA, FQGTGA. Trimming cost V 8 bases and J 2 bases, with 12 bases left between them. The CDR3 has 13 residues. DNA for the CDR3: TGTGCCAGCTCGGCGGGATTTCAAGAGACCCAGTACTTC. Translating gives CASSAGFQETQYF.

DNA for the CDR3: TGTGCCAGCAGCTCCCGACAGGGGGCGGAGTATGGCTACACCTTC. This translates into CASSSRQGAEYGYTF. V gene TRBV5-4 combines with J gene TRBJ1-2, with 10 positions matching TRBD1. The germline V gene encodes CDR1 SGHNT and CDR2 YYREEE (reference sequence). This CDR3 contains 15 residues. V shed 3 bases, J shed 5 bases, and the junction held 7 bases outside the gene matches.

The chain links TRBV6-5 to TRBJ2-1; 10 nucleotides match TRBD2. CDR1 MNHEY and CDR2 SVGAGI come from the germline V gene. V shed 4 bases, J shed 6 bases, and the junction held 6 bases outside the gene matches. The CDR3 is 15 amino acids. The CDR3 protein is CASSSLAGAGNEQFF. CDR3 DNA: TGTGCCAGCAGTTCCCTAGCGGGAGCGGGCAATGAGCAGTTCTTC.

This clone was detected only once. The rearrangement uses TRBV6-5 and TRBJ2-1, with D uncertain. The CDR3 extends over 15 amino acids. CDR1 and CDR2 from the germline V gene are MNHEY and SVGAGI. Trimming took off 2 bases at V and 6 bases at J, with 14 bases between the two ends. The CDR3 nucleotides are TGTGCCAGCAGTTACACCAACGGTCCCTCCAATGAGCAGTTCTTC. This encodes CASSYTNGPSNEQFF.

This rearrangement joins TRBV2 to TRBJ1-2, with 7 bases that match TRBD1. The ends lost 5 bases at V and 6 bases at J; junction bases unmatched: 3. The CDR3 is 12 amino acids. Germline loops: CDR1 SNHLY, CDR2 FYNNEI. For the CDR3, the DNA is TGTGCCAGCAGTCGGACAGGAGATGGCTACACCTTC. It is translated as CASSRTGDGYTF.

The rearrangement links TRBV5-5 to TRBJ2-1; 8 bases are shared with TRBD2. Germline CDR1 is SGHKS and CDR2 is YYEKEE (reference sequence). After removal of 4 bases from V and 5 bases from J, the junction contained 8 bases not matched to a gene. This CDR3 spans 15 amino acids. CDR3 sequence (DNA): TGTGCCAGCAGCCCCGAGTCTAGCGGGCACAATGAGCAGTTCTTC. Amino acid sequence: CASSPESSGHNEQFF.

This clone was detected only once. The chain couples TRBV5-5 to TRBJ2-1; D unclear. The CDR3 extends over 13 amino acids. The ends were cut back, 0 bases at V and 4 bases at J, with 5 bases in the middle. Germline V lookup: CDR1 SGHKS, CDR2 YYEKEE (reference sequence). CDR3 sequence (DNA): TGTGCCAGCAGCTTGGTGGCTTACAATGAGCAGTTCTTC. Encoded protein: CASSLVAYNEQFF.

Of note for this clone: The junction departs from germline at one end; a sequencing error may be responsible. V and J are TRBV18 and TRBJ2-3; D might be TRBD2 (5 bases). This CDR3 has 11 amino acids. The germline V gene has CDR1 KGHSH and CDR2 LQKENI. The chain's CDR3 is CASSPGDPQYF. The CDR3 DNA reads as TGTGCCAGCTCACCGGGAGATCCGCAGTATTTT. The variable domain in full, with the rest retrieved from reference TRBV18 and TRBJ2-3, is NAGVMQNPRHLVRRRGQEARLRCSPMKGHSHVYWYRQLPEEGLKFMVYLQKENIIDESGMPKERFSAEFPKEGPSILRIQQVVRGDSAAYFCASSPGDPQYFGPGTRLTVL.

The chain recombines TRBV28 with TRBJ2-6, with 10 nucleotides matching TRBD1. CDR1 and CDR2 from the germline V gene are MDHEN and SYDVKM. After removal of 5 bases from V and 0 bases from J, the junction contained 7 bases not matched to a gene. This CDR3 contains 18 residues. DNA for the CDR3: TGTGCCAGCAGTAGTGGGACAGGGGTGTTCTCTGGGGCCAACGTCCTGACTTTC. It codes for CASSSGTGVFSGANVLTF.

This clone showed up just a few times. V usage is TRBV7-3 and J usage is TRBJ2-7; a possible D gene is TRBD2 (6 bases). Trimming took 5 bases from V and 6 from J, leaving 20 bases between them. Germline loops: CDR1 SGHTA, CDR2 FQGTGA. The CDR3 runs to 15 residues. DNA of the CDR3: TGTGCCAGCAGCGAGGAGGGCAGGGCACCCCTCGAGCAGTACTTC. It codes for CASSEEGRAPLEQYF.

This clone was detected only a few times. The rearrangement links TRBV28 to TRBJ2-7, with 7 nucleotides matching TRBD2. V lost 1 base, J lost 3 bases, and 6 bases stayed unmatched. Germline CDR1 and CDR2: MDHEN and SYDVKM. The CDR3 has 15 residues. CDR3 sequence (DNA): TGTGCCAGCAGTTTATCGGGGGAGGGCCGCTACGAGCAGTACTTC. This gives the protein CASSLSGEGRYEQYF.

V usage is TRBV21-1 and J usage is TRBJ2-1; the table's D call, TRBD1, was not checked against the DNA. TRBV21-1 constitutes a pseudogene. This CDR3 is built from 15 residues. The DNA for the CDR3 is TGTGCCAGCAGCAACGGGACAGGGCTTTACAATGAGCAGTTCTTC. Translating gives CASSNGTGLYNEQFF.

The sample holds a few counts of this clone. The V gene is TRBV30, the J gene TRBJ2-2, with D maybe TRBD1 (5 bases). The germline V gene encodes CDR1 GTSNPN and CDR2 SVGIG (reference sequence). Trimming pared 0 bases from V and 4 bases from J, leaving 15 bases between. This CDR3 is 16 amino acids long. The CDR3 DNA follows: TGTGCCTGGAGTGTGGGGCCGGAGAAGGGCACCGGGGAGCTGTTTTTT. Its protein product is CAWSVGPEKGTGELFF.

Only one count was recorded for this clone. CDR3 nucleotides: TGTGCCAGCAGCCCTCAGGACAGGGGGTATAACACTGAAGCTTTCTTT. Amino acid sequence: CASSPQDRGYNTEAFF. This sequence joins TRBV28 and TRBJ1-1, with 10 bases matching TRBD1. Germline V gene sequence: CDR1 MDHEN, CDR2 SYDVKM. CDR3 length: 16 amino acids. Trimming took 6 bases from V and 2 from J; bases not matched to a gene: 9.

This clone was observed once. The chain uses TRBV6-1 and TRBJ2-1, with TRBD2 as a possible D gene (5 bases). V shed 3 bases and J shed 10 bases, with 13 bases lying between them. The germline gives CDR1 MNHNS, CDR2 SASEGT. CDR3 length: 13 residues. The CDR3 region is CASSEVLASEQFF. In DNA, the CDR3 is TGTGCCAGCAGTGAGGTTCTAGCCTCGGAGCAGTTCTTC.

This clone was counted a single time. The chain uses TRBV27 and TRBJ2-7; TRBD1 matches at 9 bases. There are 16 residues in the CDR3. CDR1 and CDR2 (germline): MNHEY, SMNVEV (reference sequence). Losses at the gene ends were 4 bases for V and 5 bases for J; bases not matched to a gene: 12. CDR3 sequence (DNA): TGTGCCAGCAGTTCCTGGCCGGGACAGGGTAACGACGAGCAGTACTTC. Translated: CASSSWPGQGNDEQYF.